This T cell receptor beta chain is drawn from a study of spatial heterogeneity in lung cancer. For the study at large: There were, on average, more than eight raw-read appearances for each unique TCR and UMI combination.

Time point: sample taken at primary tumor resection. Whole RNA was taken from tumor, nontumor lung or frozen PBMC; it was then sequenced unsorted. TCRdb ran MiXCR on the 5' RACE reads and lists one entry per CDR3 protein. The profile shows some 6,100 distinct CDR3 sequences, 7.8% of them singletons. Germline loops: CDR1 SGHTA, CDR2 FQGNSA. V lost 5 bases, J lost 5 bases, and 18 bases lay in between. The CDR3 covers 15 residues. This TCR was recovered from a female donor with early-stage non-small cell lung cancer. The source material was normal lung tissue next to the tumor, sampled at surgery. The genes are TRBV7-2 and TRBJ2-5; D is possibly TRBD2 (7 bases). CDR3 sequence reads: CASSPGGAGEETQYF. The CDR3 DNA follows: TGTGCCAGCAGCCCTGGGGGGGCAGGGGAGGAGACCCAGTACTTC.